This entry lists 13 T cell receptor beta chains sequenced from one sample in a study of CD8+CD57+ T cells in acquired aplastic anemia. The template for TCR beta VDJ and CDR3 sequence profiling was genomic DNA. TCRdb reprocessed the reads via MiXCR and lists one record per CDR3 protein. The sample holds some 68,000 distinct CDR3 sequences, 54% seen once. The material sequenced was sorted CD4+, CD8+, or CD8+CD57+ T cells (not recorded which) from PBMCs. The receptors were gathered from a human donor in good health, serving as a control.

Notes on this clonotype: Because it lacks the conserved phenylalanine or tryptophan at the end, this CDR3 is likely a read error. In DNA form, the CDR3 reads TGTGCCACCGGCAGAGAAGAGGGGAGGAACACTGAAGCTTTCCTT. Translated: CATGREEGRNTEAFL. The rearrangement joins TRBV15 to TRBJ1-1, with a weak D call TRBD1 (5 bases). CDR3 size: 15 residues. Germline CDR1 and CDR2: LNHNV and YYDKDF (reference sequence).

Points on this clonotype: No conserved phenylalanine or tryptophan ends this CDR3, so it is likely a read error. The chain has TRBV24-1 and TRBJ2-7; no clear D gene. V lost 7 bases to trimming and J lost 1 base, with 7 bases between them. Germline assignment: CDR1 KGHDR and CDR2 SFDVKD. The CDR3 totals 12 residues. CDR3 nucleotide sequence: TGTGCCACCAGAGACCAATCCTACGAGCAGTACCCC. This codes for CATRDQSYEQYP.

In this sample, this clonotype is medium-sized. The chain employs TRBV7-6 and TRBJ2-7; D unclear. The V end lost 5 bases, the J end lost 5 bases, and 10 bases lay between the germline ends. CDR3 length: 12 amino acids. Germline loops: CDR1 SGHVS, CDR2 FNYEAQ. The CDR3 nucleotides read TGTGCCAGCAGCCCACTTGAGGACGAGCAGTACTTC. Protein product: CASSPLEDEQYF.

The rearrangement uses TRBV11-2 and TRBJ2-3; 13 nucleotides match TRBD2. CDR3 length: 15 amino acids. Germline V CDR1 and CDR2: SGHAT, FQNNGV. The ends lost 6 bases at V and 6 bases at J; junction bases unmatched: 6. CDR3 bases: TGTGCCAGCAGTCCACTAGCGGGGGGGCTGGATACGCAGTATTTT. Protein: CASSPLAGGLDTQYF.

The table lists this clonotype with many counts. The CDR3 here is CASSLAPPGEQYF. In DNA form, the CDR3 reads TGTGCCAGCAGCTTAGCCCCTCCTGGTGAGCAGTACTTC. V usage is TRBV7-9 and J usage is TRBJ2-7; no definite D call. V shed 0 bases and J shed 7 bases, with 10 bases lying between them. The CDR3 runs 13 residues. Germline values: CDR1 SEHNR, CDR2 FQNEAQ (reference sequence).

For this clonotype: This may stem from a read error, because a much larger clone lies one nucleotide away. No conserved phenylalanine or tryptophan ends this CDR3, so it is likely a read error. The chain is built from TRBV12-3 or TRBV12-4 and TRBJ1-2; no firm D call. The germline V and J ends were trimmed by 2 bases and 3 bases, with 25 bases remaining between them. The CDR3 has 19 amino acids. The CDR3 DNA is TGTGCCAGCAGTTTAAAATTCTCGGGAAATCTCTTATACCACTATGGCTACACCTCC. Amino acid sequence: CASSLKFSGNLLYHYGYTS.

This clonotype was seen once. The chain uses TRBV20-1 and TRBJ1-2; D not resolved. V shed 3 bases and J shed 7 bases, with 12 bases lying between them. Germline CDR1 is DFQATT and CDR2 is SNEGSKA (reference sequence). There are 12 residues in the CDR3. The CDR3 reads CSASPPLGGYTF. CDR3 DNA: TGCAGTGCTAGCCCCCCCTTAGGTGGCTACACCTTC.

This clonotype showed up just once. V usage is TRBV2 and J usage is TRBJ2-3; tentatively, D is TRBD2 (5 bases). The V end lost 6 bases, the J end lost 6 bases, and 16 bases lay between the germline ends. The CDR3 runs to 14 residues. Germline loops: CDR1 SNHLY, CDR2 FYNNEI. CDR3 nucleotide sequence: TGTGCCAGCAGCTTGACGGAGGTTAGGGATACGCAGTATTTT. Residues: CASSLTEVRDTQYF.

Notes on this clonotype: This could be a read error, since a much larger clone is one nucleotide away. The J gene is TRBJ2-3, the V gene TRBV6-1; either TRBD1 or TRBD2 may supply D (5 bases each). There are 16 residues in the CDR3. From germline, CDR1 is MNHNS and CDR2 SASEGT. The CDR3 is CASSEATGTGPDTRYF. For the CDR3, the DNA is TGTGCCAGCAGTGAAGCGACGGGAACAGGCCCGGATACGCGGTATTTT.

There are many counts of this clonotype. The DNA of the CDR3 is TGTGCCAGCAGCTTACTACAGGTTAATGAAAAACTGTTTTTT. Translating gives CASSLLQVNEKLFF. The rearrangement joins TRBV7-9 to TRBJ1-4, with a weak D call TRBD1 (5 bases). The CDR3 has 14 residues. Germline CDR1 and CDR2: SEHNR and FQNEAQ (reference sequence). Deletions cut 2 bases from V and 4 bases from J, with 8 bases between.

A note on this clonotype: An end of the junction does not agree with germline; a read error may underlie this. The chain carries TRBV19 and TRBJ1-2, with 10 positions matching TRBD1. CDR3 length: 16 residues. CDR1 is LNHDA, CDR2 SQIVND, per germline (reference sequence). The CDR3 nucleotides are TGTGCCGGTAGTGCAGCCCGGGACAGGGGCTACTATGGCTACACCTTC. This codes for CAGSAARDRGYYGYTF.

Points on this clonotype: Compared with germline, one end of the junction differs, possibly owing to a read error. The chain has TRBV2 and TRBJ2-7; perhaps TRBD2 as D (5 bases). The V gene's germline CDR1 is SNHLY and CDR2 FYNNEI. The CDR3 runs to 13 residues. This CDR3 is CASSGWGSDEQYF. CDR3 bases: TGCGCCAGCAGTGGTTGGGGTAGCGACGAGCAGTACTTC. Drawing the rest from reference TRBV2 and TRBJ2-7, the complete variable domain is EPEVTQTPSHQVTQMGQEVILRCVPISNHLYFYWYRQILGQKVEFLVSFYNNEISEKSEIFDDQFSVERPDGSNFTLKIRSTKLEDSAMYFCASSGWGSDEQYFGPGTRLTVT.

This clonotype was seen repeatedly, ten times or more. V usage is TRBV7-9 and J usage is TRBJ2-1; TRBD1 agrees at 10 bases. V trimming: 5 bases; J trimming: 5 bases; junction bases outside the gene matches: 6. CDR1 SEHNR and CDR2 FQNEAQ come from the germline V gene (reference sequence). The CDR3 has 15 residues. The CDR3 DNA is TGTGCCAGCAGCCAGACAGGGGGCAACGACAATGAGCAGTTCTTC. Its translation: CASSQTGGNDNEQFF.